Listed below are T cell receptor beta chains from one sample, sequenced in a study of naive and memory T cell subsets. TCRdb analysed the UMI-ligation and nested PCR reads with MiXCR anew, one entry per CDR3 protein. Here the sample spans roughly 100,000 distinct CDR3 sequences, roughly 14% being singletons. Input material: naive CD8+ T cells from blood. All receptors come from a human donor in good health. Each CDR3 is given without its conserved first and last residue. Expanded clones are given a class, and other clones once, few, many or no size at all.

TRBV11-2 | . | ASSLVWGGDEQF
TRBV2 | many | ASSEARYTGELF
TRBV4-3 | . | ASSRSGAGGNEQF
TRBV29-1 | few | SATEVRGPNTGELF
TRBV20-1 | . | SARGTLAYETQY
TRBV12-3/TRBV12-4 | . | ASTVGGGVGSYEQY
TRBV9 | few | ASTGTSGADTQY
TRBV28 | . | ASSLYGDRILPLH
TRBV27 | . | ASSSWGDEQY
TRBV7-6 | few | ASTLLAGVSYNEQF
TRBV7-9 | . | ASSLGGHLYGYT
TRBV6-6 | few | ASKIRGIPYEQY
TRBV12-3/TRBV12-4 | . | ASSPDENEQF
TRBV13 | many | ASSLRSGNSYNEQF
TRBV28 | many | ASSLGGLAGWNTGELF
TRBV30 | many | AWSPGGVAF
TRBV24-1 | . | ATSEYDTGDNEQF
TRBV6-2/TRBV6-3 | . | ASSAHRGYYNEQF
TRBV7-9 | few | ASSFSGAFTDTQY
TRBV7-9 | many | ASSYGGYATGGYEQY
TRBV9 | few | ASSATGRGQPQH
TRBV28 | . | ASSLGQRSEAF
TRBV5-1 | few | ASSRGAEQY
TRBV28 | . | ASSFLSQGRYQETQY
TRBV7-9 | . | ASSSGAVRKLF
TRBV7-9 | . | ASSSRPRSRSPETQY
TRBV29-1 | . | SVTDKRQSSYEQY
TRBV12-3/TRBV12-4 | many | ASSFMGDAEAF
TRBV4-3 | . | ASSQGGESSYEQY
TRBV20-1 | few | SARGVAGAGQPQH
TRBV20-1 | few | SARDREASSYNSPLH
TRBV7-9 | . | ASSYGQENWKYGYT
TRBV28 | few | ASILTGQGDQPQH
TRBV5-8 | . | ASSPFGGPSYEQY